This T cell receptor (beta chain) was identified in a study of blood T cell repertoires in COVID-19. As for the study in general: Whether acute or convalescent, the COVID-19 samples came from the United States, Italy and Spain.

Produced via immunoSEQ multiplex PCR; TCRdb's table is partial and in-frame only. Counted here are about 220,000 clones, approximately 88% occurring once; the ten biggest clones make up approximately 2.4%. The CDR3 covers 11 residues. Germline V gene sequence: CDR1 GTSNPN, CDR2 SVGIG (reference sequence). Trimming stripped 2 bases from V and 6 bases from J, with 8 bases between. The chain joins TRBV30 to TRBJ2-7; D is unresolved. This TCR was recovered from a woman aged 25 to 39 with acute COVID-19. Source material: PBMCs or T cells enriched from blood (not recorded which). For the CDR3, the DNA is TGTGCCTGGAGTAGGAGTGGCGAGCAGTACTTC. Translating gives CAWSRSGEQYF.